This TCR beta chain stems from a study of memory CD4+ T cells and cytomegalovirus serostatus (dated by TCRdb to 2018 to 2020). Context from the whole study: The cohort included 35 or so healthy adults from Belgium, of whom 9 were CMV seropositive and 24 were CMV seronegative. To replicate a published TCR-based CMV serostatus classifier, the study sequenced CD4+ memory TCRbeta repertoires from a Belgian cohort whose cytomegalovirus serostatus was known.

The Quick-DNA Microprep Kit was used to extract genomic DNA from the sorted cells. Amplification of TCRbeta DNA was done with the immunoSEQ hsTCRbeta kit, following the protocol from the manufacturer. TCRbeta libraries were sequenced on an Illumina MiSeq instrument. The paper's data handling went like this. Once out-of-frame sequences had been removed, a few million distinct TCRbeta sequences were left, which works out to an average of roughly 67,000 per individual. Two values were used to score each individual: the count of 150 to 200 previously reported CMV-associated TCRbeta sequences and the total count of productive distinct TCRbeta sequences. A beta-binomial model was reimplemented in Python, and random forests from scikit-learn, run with default parameters, were trained on data from the US cohort. On the Belgian cohort, classifier performance was reported as the median AUC, along with percentile confidence intervals, across 10,000 bootstrap iterations. What TCRdb holds here is the immuneACCESS table cut down to in-frame rearrangements. Part of the clones is not present; checked against another copy, under half of the missing clones reflect an unresolved V gene, and the others are unexplained. For V, J and clone size, that table is used; D and trimming come from the DNA. For this sample the table gives under 85,000 clones, of which roughly 78% were detected only once. The biggest ten clones account for 2% to 3% of the sample.

Study-wide conclusions, independent of this receptor: Among the 150 to 200 previously reported CMV-associated TCRbeta sequences, 65 to 85 showed up in the CD4+ memory repertoires, with each one found in between one and five individuals. The results were interpreted as suggesting that the CMV-associated TCR signature is largely present in the CD4+ memory repertoire. CMV serostatus prediction reached a median bootstrapped AUC of about 0.95 with the original framework and roughly 0.9 with a US-trained random forest. Only CD4+CD45RO+ memory cells were sequenced, in contrast to the original study, in which naive and memory CD4+ and CD8+ populations were covered. The original-framework classifier achieved a median bootstrapped AUC of almost 0.97 with a 95% CI of 0.76-1.00 on the Belgian cohort.

Single viable CD3+CD4+CD8-CD45RO+ cells were sorted as memory CD4+ T cells on a FACSAria II. To determine CMV serostatus, a Roche Elecsys assay was used that detects serum IgG against CMV pp150, pp28, p38 and p52. After the samples were thawed, total CD4+ T cells were enriched through positive selection using CD4 magnetic microbeads. The samples came from a different study that was designed specifically to examine the CD4+ T cell memory repertoire. Peripheral blood mononuclear cells were isolated and cryopreserved according to standard operating procedures, and serum was kept at -80 degrees C. CD3-PerCP (BW264/56), CD4-APC (RPA-T4), CD45RO-PE (UCHT1) and CD8-Pacific Orange (3B5) antibodies were used for staining, and non-viable cells were excluded with Sytox blue. In the case of this clone: No antigen is known for it. No quality values exist for individual bases; no much larger clone is one base distant.

The CDR3 has 13 amino acids, counting the end cysteine and phenylalanine. CDR3 DNA only is kept here, 39 bases in frame from base 1. The junction carries 10 bases between V and J, which are trimmed by 3 bases and 10 bases respectively. The germline V gene encodes CDR1 SEHNR and CDR2 FQNEAQ (reference sequence). The V and J segments used are TRBV7-9 and TRBJ1-6; the D gene lacks a confident call. The TCR comes from an adult in good health and CMV-seropositive. Sequencing input: memory CD4+ T cells from blood. In nucleotide form, the sequence is TGTGCCAGCAGCTTGGATGCGGAATCACCCCTCCACTTT. The encoded protein is CASSLDAESPLHF.